This passage covers 12 T cell receptor beta chains from one sample sequenced in a study of chemoradiotherapy in HPV16-positive cancers. Clones were sequenced by immunoSEQ multiplex PCR, and TCRdb holds only the in-frame ones, with some missing. The sample includes approximately 12,000 clones, about 77% seen only once; the top ten take more than 0.9%. This sample was obtained from a patient who underwent chemoradiotherapy. The receptors were sampled from a human donor with HPV-associated anogenital cancer.

The chain joins TRBV27 to TRBJ1-6, with D perhaps matching TRBD1 (6 bases). From germline, CDR1 is MNHEY and CDR2 SMNVEV (reference sequence). The CDR3 extends over 17 amino acids. V was pared by 2 bases and J by 0 bases, with 11 bases between. The chain's CDR3 is CASSLGGRGSYNSPLHF. CDR3 coding DNA: TGTGCCAGCAGTTTAGGGGGCAGGGGCTCCTATAATTCACCCCTCCACTTT.

The rearrangement uses TRBV5-5 and TRBJ2-3, with 7 positions matching TRBD2. In germline, CDR1 is SGHKS, CDR2 YYEKEE (reference sequence). The length of the CDR3 is 17 residues. After removal of 0 bases from V and 2 bases from J, the junction contained 9 bases not matched to a gene. The CDR3 spells CASSLDPLGGNTDTQYF. The CDR3 DNA sequence: TGTGCCAGCAGCTTGGACCCCTTGGGGGGGAACACAGATACGCAGTATTTT.

Note on this clone: One junction end does not reproduce the germline sequence, and a read error may be involved. V is TRBV7-7 and J is TRBJ2-2; 8 bases are shared with TRBD1. The CDR3 is 15 residues long. CDR1 is SSHAT and CDR2 is FNYEAQ in the germline V gene (reference sequence). The CDR3 bases are TGTGCTAGCAGCAGCCAGGGGGCGAGCACCGGGGAGCTGTTTTTT. It translates to CASSSQGASTGELFF.

This clone showed up just once. The chain links TRBV7-2 to TRBJ2-7, with D hard to call. CDR1 and CDR2 (germline): SGHTA, FQGNSA. Trimming shortened V by 5 bases and J by 2 bases, and 13 bases separated the two germline ends. CDR3 length equals 14 residues. As DNA, the CDR3 is TGTGCCAGCAGCATAGGCGGCTACACCTACGAGCAGTACTTC. It translates to CASSIGGYTYEQYF.

V gene TRBV6-5 combines with J gene TRBJ2-1; TRBD2 matches 7 bases. Unmatched junction bases numbered 9, after V lost 7 bases and J lost 3 bases. Germline V gene data show CDR1 as MNHEY and CDR2 as SVGAGI. The CDR3 contains 15 residues. The CDR3 is CASTPPTGGYNEQFF. In DNA form, the CDR3 reads TGTGCCAGCACCCCGCCCACGGGAGGCTACAATGAGCAGTTCTTC.

J is TRBJ1-3 and V is TRBV19, with 9 bases lining up with TRBD1. J gave up 3 bases and V 3 bases, and 9 bases lay outside the gene matches. The CDR3 runs to 17 residues. Germline V CDR1 and CDR2: LNHDA, SQIVND (reference sequence). The CDR3 sequence: CASSIPLDRGYGNTIYF. In nucleotides, the CDR3 is TGTGCCAGTAGTATCCCCTTGGACAGGGGTTATGGAAACACCATATATTTT.

The rearrangement links TRBV5-6 to TRBJ1-2; TRBD1 might be the D (5 bases). Germline CDR1 and CDR2: SGHDT and YYEEEE. V lost 4 bases and J 8 bases, leaving 24 bases between the germline ends. This CDR3 spans 16 amino acids. This CDR3 reads CASSPRGRQFIGGYTF. The CDR3 region has the DNA TGTGCCAGCAGCCCTAGGGGACGCCAGTTTATTGGCGGCTACACCTTC.

The chain recombines TRBV5-1 with TRBJ2-5, with D hard to call. V dropped 5 bases and J dropped 1 base, with 15 bases sitting between them. The CDR3 spans 15 residues. Germline assignment: CDR1 SGHRS and CDR2 YFSETQ. In nucleotides, the CDR3 is TGCGCCAGCAGTAGGTTCGCGGAATCCCAAGAGACCCAGTACTTC. Residues: CASSRFAESQETQYF.

This sequence joins TRBV7-8 and TRBJ2-1; 8 nucleotides match TRBD2. The V gene end was trimmed by 5 bases and the J gene end by 7 bases; junction bases not matched to a gene: 10. From germline, CDR1 is SGHVS and CDR2 FQNEAQ. The CDR3 sequence is 15 residues long. CDR3 DNA sequence: TGTGCCAGCAGCGTAGAACGCCTAGCGGGTAATGAGCAGTTCTTC. It is translated as CASSVERLAGNEQFF.

The chain's CDR3 is CASSITGGLNQPQHF. CDR3 DNA sequence: TGTGCCAGCAGCATTACAGGGGGCCTCAATCAGCCCCAGCATTTT. The genes are TRBV11-2 and TRBJ1-5; 9 nucleotides agree with TRBD1. The CDR3 is made up of 15 amino acids. Germline V gene data show CDR1 as SGHAT and CDR2 as FQNNGV. V dropped 5 bases and J dropped 3; count of bases not matched to a gene: 5.

This chain's CDR3 is CASSSGTGSVVAFF. CDR3 nucleotides: TGCGCCAGCAGCTCCGGGACAGGGAGCGTTGTGGCTTTCTTT. This chain links TRBV5-1 with TRBJ1-1; 9 nucleotides line up with TRBD1. Germline values: CDR1 SGHRS, CDR2 YFSETQ. V dropped 3 bases and J dropped 11; count of bases not matched to a gene: 11. The CDR3 length is 14 residues.

This chain joins TRBV6-6 and TRBJ1-3; D ambiguous. Trimming stripped 0 bases from V and 2 bases from J, with 8 bases between. The CDR3 runs 15 residues. CDR1 and CDR2 from the germline V gene are MNHNY and SVGAGI (reference sequence). The CDR3 DNA is TGTGCCAGCAGTTACTCGCAGGTCCCTGGAAACACCATATATTTT. Residues: CASSYSQVPGNTIYF.